The 30 T cell receptor beta chains below come from one sample, sequenced in a study of regulatory T cells in long-lasting Graves disease. Time point of the sample: newly diagnosed GD, antithyroid drugs for less than 3 months. The TCR library was made from RNA that had been extracted from PBMCs in TRIzol. Both iRepertoire HTBI primers and Arm-PCR of CDR3 regions were used to build the TCR beta libraries. TCRdb recomputed calls from the multiplex PCR reads with MiXCR, one row per CDR3 protein. The table lists 530,000 or so distinct CDR3 sequences, roughly 14% of them singletons, with roughly a tenth in the top ten. The data also belong to a second study, concerning T cells in Graves' hyperthyroidism and ophthalmopathy.

This material consisted of peripheral blood mononuclear cells (PBMCs), taken at new diagnosis, from a patient treated with antithyroid drugs. The receptors were gathered from a man in his thirties or forties with Graves disease.

In this sample, this clonotype turned up many times. The rearrangement uses TRBV11-2 and TRBJ2-3; the match to TRBD2 covers 7 bases. Trimming at V came to 0 bases and at J to 6 bases, leaving 6 bases not matched to a gene. Per the germline V gene, CDR1 is SGHAT and CDR2 is FQNNGV. The CDR3 is 15 residues long. The CDR3 protein is CASSLEIAGVDTQYF. CDR3 coding DNA: TGTGCCAGCAGCTTAGAAATTGCGGGAGTTGATACGCAGTATTTT.

The rearrangement links TRBV29-1 to TRBJ2-3; possible D gene TRBD2, 5 bases. Germline V lookup: CDR1 SQVTM, CDR2 ANQGSEA. With 7 bases removed from V and 3 bases from J, the gap between germline ends came to 17 bases. The CDR3 covers 14 residues. The CDR3 region has the DNA TGCAGCGCAGCAGGAGGAATTAGGACAGATACGCAGTATTTT. Encoded protein: CSAAGGIRTDTQYF.

There are many counts of this clonotype. The gene calls are TRBV20-1 and TRBJ2-1, with D possibly matching TRBD1 (5 bases). CDR3 length equals 15 residues. Germline CDR1 reads DFQATT; CDR2 reads SNEGSKA (reference sequence). The V gene lost 3 bases and the J gene lost 1 base, with 13 bases spanning the gap. The CDR3 DNA sequence: TGCAGTGCTAGCCAGGGCGTATATTCCTACAATGAGCAGTTCTTC. It yields the protein CSASQGVYSYNEQFF.

There are many counts of this clonotype. This sequence joins TRBV29-1 and TRBJ2-3; 12 nucleotides align to TRBD2. J gave up 5 bases and V 8 bases, and 11 bases lay outside the gene matches. The germline gives CDR1 SQVTM, CDR2 ANQGSEA. The CDR3 is made up of 15 amino acids. In nucleotides, the CDR3 is TGCAGCCTCCTGACCCTAGCGGGAGGGGGAGATACGCAGTATTTT. Amino acid sequence: CSLLTLAGGGDTQYF.

The chain is built from TRBV7-9 and TRBJ2-7; TRBD1 agrees at 10 bases. The trim removed 4 bases at V and 9 bases at J, leaving 6 bases unmatched. The germline gives CDR1 SEHNR, CDR2 FQNEAQ (reference sequence). The CDR3 length is 13 residues. CDR3 nucleotide sequence: TGTGCCAGCAGCTGGACAGGGGGGAAGGGGCAGTACTTC. It translates to CASSWTGGKGQYF. Together with reference TRBV7-9 and TRBJ2-7, the CDR3 gives the full variable domain: DTGVSQNPRHKITKRGQNVTFRCDPISEHNRLYWYRQTLGQGPEFLTYFQNEAQLEKSRLLSDRFSAERPKGSFSTLEIQRTEQGDSAMYLCASSWTGGKGQYFGPGTRLTVT.

This clonotype has at least ten counts. The chain joins TRBV11-2 to TRBJ2-7; D might be TRBD2 (5 bases). V gave up 5 bases and J gave up 4 bases, with 12 bases separating them. CDR3 size: 13 residues. Germline CDR1 and CDR2: SGHAT and FQNNGV. CDR3 sequence: CASSAGRLYEQYF. The CDR3 DNA is TGTGCCAGCAGCGCAGGCCGACTATACGAGCAGTACTTC.

The chain is built from TRBV14 and TRBJ2-3; TRBD2 is a possible D gene (5 bases). This CDR3 contains 14 residues. The V end lost 5 bases, the J end lost 7 bases, and 16 bases lay between the germline ends. The germline V gene encodes CDR1 SGHDN and CDR2 FVKESK. The CDR3 nucleotides are TGTGCCAGCAGCTCTCGAGGGCCTCCTTATACGCAGTATTTT. It is translated as CASSSRGPPYTQYF.

The chain couples TRBV20-1 to TRBJ2-6; D unresolved. Trimming shortened V by 3 bases and J by 1 base, and 22 bases separated the two germline ends. Germline CDR1 and CDR2: DFQATT and SNEGSKA (reference sequence). This CDR3 contains 19 residues. The CDR3 nucleotides read TGCAGTGCTAGCCTCAATTCGATTCCGACAATGTCTGGGGCCAACGTCCTGACTTTC. This sequence encodes CSASLNSIPTMSGANVLTF.

Only a few counts were recorded for this clonotype. This sequence joins TRBV20-1 and TRBJ2-1; D perhaps matches TRBD2 (6 bases). This CDR3 is built from 16 residues. CDR1 and CDR2 from the germline V gene are DFQATT and SNEGSKA (reference sequence). V lost 5 bases and J lost 2, with 19 bases in between. The CDR3 loop reads CSARGQLALTYNEQFF. CDR3 bases: TGCAGTGCTCGGGGCCAACTAGCCCTCACCTACAATGAGCAGTTCTTC.

This clonotype was observed at least ten times. The genes are TRBV7-9 and TRBJ2-3; D call uncertain. With 2 bases removed from V and 3 bases from J, the gap between germline ends came to 15 bases. CDR3 length: 16 residues. Germline V gene lookup returns CDR1 SEHNR and CDR2 FQNEAQ (reference sequence). CDR3 DNA sequence: TGTGCCAGCAGCTTATCTCCCTACCGAAGGACAGATACGCAGTATTTT. It codes for CASSLSPYRRTDTQYF. The whole variable domain, filled in from reference TRBV7-9 and TRBJ2-3, reads DTGVSQNPRHKITKRGQNVTFRCDPISEHNRLYWYRQTLGQGPEFLTYFQNEAQLEKSRLLSDRFSAERPKGSFSTLEIQRTEQGDSAMYLCASSLSPYRRTDTQYFGPGTRLTVL.

The gene calls are TRBV12-3 or TRBV12-4 and TRBJ2-2; D might be TRBD1 (6 bases). This CDR3 is built from 13 residues. Trimming removed 7 bases at V and 4 bases at J, with 10 bases between. As DNA, the CDR3 is TGTGCCAGCACCTCAGGGGCCACCGGGGAGCTGTTTTTT. This gives the protein CASTSGATGELFF.

This clonotype was recorded at least ten times. The chain is built from TRBV25-1 and TRBJ2-7; TRBD1 might be the D (5 bases). Germline-derived CDR1 and CDR2 are MGHDK and SYGVNS. The CDR3 runs to 14 residues. The ends were cut back, 5 bases at V and 2 bases at J, with 13 bases in the middle. In DNA form, the CDR3 reads TGTGCCAGCAGTTATACGGACATCCCCTACGAGCAGTACTTC. Its protein product is CASSYTDIPYEQYF.

This clonotype was recorded at least ten times. V is TRBV29-1 and J is TRBJ2-1, with 14 bases lining up with TRBD2. CDR1 is SQVTM and CDR2 is ANQGSEA in the germline V gene. Trimming cost V 6 bases and J 4 bases; bases outside gene matches: 5. The length of the CDR3 is 15 residues. The CDR3 here is CSVDGTSGRYNEQFF. The CDR3 coding sequence is TGCAGCGTCGACGGGACTAGCGGGAGATACAATGAGCAGTTCTTC.

This clonotype has a handful of counts. One end of the junction does not line up with germline, which may come from a read error. The V gene is TRBV12-3 or TRBV12-4, the J gene TRBJ2-1, with 10 bases aligning to TRBD2. This CDR3 is built from 19 residues. The CDR3 DNA reads TGTGCCTGCAGCCCACAGGGCGTATTGAGGACTAGCGGATACAATGAGCAGTTCTTC. Translating gives CACSPQGVLRTSGYNEQFF.

This chain connects TRBV27 to TRBJ1-4; 8 bases match TRBD1. This CDR3 spans 16 amino acids. The trim removed 5 bases at V and 4 bases at J, leaving 9 bases unmatched. Germline V gives CDR1 MNHEY, CDR2 SMNVEV (reference sequence). The CDR3 DNA follows: TGTGCCAGCAGTACTGAACAGGGGGGGTATAATGAAAAACTGTTTTTT. It is translated as CASSTEQGGYNEKLFF.

This clonotype occurred many times. The V gene is TRBV3-1, the J gene TRBJ1-2; unclear D gene. The CDR3 sequence is 11 residues long. V was clipped by 2 bases and J by 14 bases, with 12 bases between them. Per germline, CDR1 LGHDT and CDR2 YNNKEL (reference sequence). CDR3 in DNA: TGTGCCAGCAGCCAATCGGAGAGAAAGACCTTC. This encodes CASSQSERKTF.

In this sample, this clonotype turned up many times. The chain recombines TRBV2 with TRBJ2-7; tentatively, D is TRBD1 (6 bases). Germline CDR1 is SNHLY and CDR2 is FYNNEI. Trimming removed 6 bases from V and 0 bases from J, with 12 bases in between. The CDR3 is made up of 14 amino acids. The CDR3 is CASRYQGSSYEQYF. In DNA, the CDR3 is TGTGCCAGCAGGTACCAGGGGTCCTCCTACGAGCAGTACTTC.

This clonotype was picked up many times. The chain has TRBV7-9 and TRBJ2-7, with 8 bases identical to TRBD1. The CDR3 covers 19 residues. V was pared by 5 bases and J by 2 bases, with 20 bases of the junction left unmatched. Germline-derived CDR1 and CDR2 are SEHNR and FQNEAQ (reference sequence). The CDR3: CASSESPGQVPAWAYEQYF. For the CDR3, the DNA is TGTGCCAGCAGCGAGTCCCCGGGACAGGTACCCGCTTGGGCCTACGAGCAGTACTTC.

There are many counts of this clonotype. V and J are TRBV7-9 and TRBJ2-1, with D uncertain. Trimming took off 5 bases at V and 8 bases at J, with 13 bases between the two ends. Germline loops: CDR1 SEHNR, CDR2 FQNEAQ (reference sequence). The CDR3 sequence is 13 residues long. For the CDR3, the DNA is TGTGCCAGCAGCCCAGTTCCCGTACATGAGCAGTTCTTC. It encodes CASSPVPVHEQFF.

A word on this clonotype: A much bigger clone sits one base away, suggesting this may be a read error. This chain joins TRBV2 and TRBJ1-2; maybe TRBD1 (5 bases). This CDR3 is 12 amino acids long. Trimming stripped 5 bases from V and 7 bases from J, with 11 bases between. From germline, CDR1 is SNHLY and CDR2 FYNNEI. Here the CDR3 DNA reads TGTGCCAGCAGTATGGCAGGGAGTGGCTACACCTTC. It yields the protein CASSMAGSGYTF.

This clonotype was seen at least ten times. This rearrangement joins TRBV10-3 to TRBJ2-5, with no clear D. The CDR3 extends over 13 amino acids. V was trimmed by 6 bases and J by 3 bases, leaving 11 bases between them. Germline lookup yields CDR1 ENHRY and CDR2 SYGVKD. CDR3 sequence: CAIRDAEKETQYF. In DNA form, the CDR3 reads TGTGCCATCAGGGATGCAGAGAAAGAGACCCAGTACTTC.

This clonotype appeared many times. The V gene is TRBV12-3 or TRBV12-4, the J gene TRBJ1-6; unclear D gene. V dropped 1 base and J dropped 4 bases, with 8 bases sitting between them. This CDR3 is 15 amino acids long. In nucleotides, the CDR3 is TGTGCCAGCAGTTTAGGTGGCAGTTATAATTCACCCCTCCACTTT. Amino acids: CASSLGGSYNSPLHF.

This clonotype has more than one count but fewer than ten. This chain uses TRBV7-2 with TRBJ2-2, with 8 bases matching TRBD2. The CDR3 is made up of 18 amino acids. Germline assignment: CDR1 SGHTA and CDR2 FQGNSA. The V and J ends lost 2 bases and 5 bases, in that order; junction bases with no gene match: 13. The DNA for the CDR3 is TGTGCCAGCAGCTTACCTAGCGGGTTTTGGGATTCTACCGGGGAGCTGTTTTTT. It translates to CASSLPSGFWDSTGELFF.

This clonotype was recorded a few times. V gene TRBV29-1 combines with J gene TRBJ2-7; D call uncertain. The germline gives CDR1 SQVTM, CDR2 ANQGSEA. The CDR3 loop spans 14 amino acids. The V and J ends lost 3 bases and 0 bases respectively, with 12 bases between them. This chain's CDR3 is CSVEGGLSSYEQYF. CDR3 DNA sequence: TGCAGCGTTGAGGGTGGGCTTAGCTCCTACGAGCAGTACTTC.

This clonotype was counted many times. The rearrangement joins TRBV3-1 to TRBJ2-1; D not resolved. The CDR3 consists of 14 residues. V was trimmed by 6 bases and J by 8 bases, leaving 17 bases between them. Germline loops: CDR1 LGHDT, CDR2 YNNKEL (reference sequence). The CDR3 region is CASSLIGPPDEQFF. In nucleotides, the CDR3 is TGTGCCAGCAGTCTAATCGGACCGCCGGATGAGCAGTTCTTC.

In its sample, this clonotype was seen many times. The rearrangement uses TRBV27 and TRBJ1-6, with D perhaps TRBD1 (5 bases). The CDR3 consists of 16 residues. Trimming took off 0 bases at V and 5 bases at J, with 11 bases between the two ends. Germline V gene sequence: CDR1 MNHEY, CDR2 SMNVEV (reference sequence). CDR3 coding DNA: TGTGCCAGCAGTTTATCCGGCAGGGTCGATAATTCACCCCTCCACTTT. Amino acids: CASSLSGRVDNSPLHF.

Details on this clonotype: This sequence may be a read error, since a much larger clone differs from it by one base. The chain has TRBV2 and TRBJ2-7, with TRBD2 identical over 13 bases. Germline V lookup: CDR1 SNHLY, CDR2 FYNNEI. CDR3 length: 15 residues. The V gene end was trimmed by 4 bases and the J gene end by 3 bases; junction bases not matched to a gene: 3. The CDR3 DNA reads as TGTGCCAGCAGTGTTCGGACTAGCGGGAGCTACGAGCAGTACTTC. Translated: CASSVRTSGSYEQYF.

This clonotype showed up many times. The V gene is TRBV6-5, the J gene TRBJ2-7; D might be TRBD1 or TRBD2, each matching 5 bases. The germline V gene has CDR1 MNHEY and CDR2 SVGAGI. CDR3 size: 15 residues. Trimming pared 2 bases from V and 3 bases from J, leaving 14 bases between. The CDR3 DNA follows: TGTGCCAGCAGTTACCGGGGAGTTGGGGGCTACGAGCAGTACTTC. This sequence encodes CASSYRGVGGYEQYF.

This clonotype was seen many times. The V gene is TRBV18, the J gene TRBJ2-3, with D possibly TRBD1 on 5 matching bases. Trimming stripped 2 bases from V and 2 bases from J, with 8 bases between. The CDR3 totals 14 residues. The germline V gene has CDR1 KGHSH and CDR2 LQKENI. The CDR3 protein is CASSPSQVTDTQYF. The CDR3 DNA reads TGTGCCAGCTCACCATCACAGGTCACAGATACGCAGTATTTT.

A few counts support this clonotype. The J gene is TRBJ2-1, the V gene TRBV10-3; maybe TRBD2 (5 bases). Germline CDR1 ENHRY, CDR2 SYGVKD. CDR3 length: 13 residues. Between the trimmed V and J ends, which lost 4 bases and 8 bases, there was a span of 12 bases. The CDR3 DNA is TGTGCCATCAGTGGAGAGGGTGTGGATGAGCAGTTCTTC. This encodes CAISGEGVDEQFF.